These 9 T cell receptor beta chains were sequenced from one sample in a study of control samples from healthy donors and cancer patients. Method: immunoSEQ multiplex PCR; TCRdb's copy keeps in-frame clones and lacks some. This repertoire shows tens of thousands of clones, 85% to 90% found once; its top ten account for 8.5% to 10%. What was sequenced was PBMCs. The receptors originated from a woman aged 50 to 60 with colorectal cancer.

This clone has only a few counts. J is TRBJ2-5 and V is TRBV5-1, with 7 nucleotides matching TRBD2. The CDR3 loop spans 15 amino acids. Germline V lookup: CDR1 SGHRS, CDR2 YFSETQ. V was pared by 6 bases and J by 1 base, with 9 bases of the junction left unmatched. The CDR3 region has the DNA TGCGCCAGCACTTCGGGGTGGGGGGGCCAAGAGACCCAGTACTTC. Its translation is CASTSGWGGQETQYF.

V is TRBV19 and J is TRBJ1-5; 12 bases match TRBD1. Germline values: CDR1 LNHDA, CDR2 SQIVND (reference sequence). The length of the CDR3 is 19 residues. Losses at the gene ends were 1 base for V and 3 bases for J; bases not matched to a gene: 10. The CDR3 region is CASSIVPAGTGGSNQPQHF. The CDR3 DNA follows: TGTGCCAGTAGTATAGTTCCCGCCGGGACAGGGGGCTCCAATCAGCCCCAGCATTTT.

The V and J genes are TRBV5-8 and TRBJ2-3; D possibly uses TRBD1 or TRBD2 (5 bases each). The CDR3 spans 14 residues. Germline V CDR1 and CDR2: SGHTS, YDEGEE. The ends were cut back, 4 bases at V and 5 bases at J, with 14 bases in the middle. Written as DNA, the CDR3 is TGTGCCAGCAGCCCTCGGGGCACCAGAGATACGCAGTATTTT. Translating gives CASSPRGTRDTQYF.

The rearrangement joins TRBV5-5 to TRBJ1-5; no definite D call. Trimming removed 1 base from V and 3 bases from J, with 5 bases in between. Germline V lookup: CDR1 SGHKS, CDR2 YYEKEE (reference sequence). This CDR3 comprises 13 residues. CDR3 sequence reads: CASSLTVNQPQHF. The DNA of the CDR3 is TGTGCCAGCAGCTTGACGGTCAATCAGCCCCAGCATTTT.

The rearrangement joins TRBV5-4 to TRBJ2-3; weak D call: TRBD2 (6 bases). Deletions cut 4 bases from V and 6 bases from J, with 15 bases between. This CDR3 is built from 14 residues. Per germline, CDR1 SGHNT and CDR2 YYREEE (reference sequence). The CDR3 DNA reads TGTGCCAGCAGCGGCCCGGGACTGGGGGATACGCAGTATTTT. Protein: CASSGPGLGDTQYF.

In DNA, the CDR3 is TGTGCCAGCAGAAGTGGACAGGTTGGGACTGAAGCTTTCTTT. Its protein product is CASRSGQVGTEAFF. J is TRBJ1-1 and V is TRBV5-6, with 7 bases identical to TRBD1. V lost 5 bases to trimming and J lost 5 bases; unmatched junction nucleotides: 9. This CDR3 is built from 14 residues. Per germline, CDR1 SGHDT and CDR2 YYEEEE.

The rearrangement links TRBV19 to TRBJ2-1; 10 bases agree with TRBD2. The trim removed 3 bases at V and 9 bases at J, leaving 5 bases unmatched. The CDR3 totals 14 residues. Germline V gene data show CDR1 as LNHDA and CDR2 as SQIVND (reference sequence). The CDR3 DNA reads TGTGCCAGTAGTATGAGCGGGGGGGCGGTTGAGCAGTTCTTC. It specifies CASSMSGGAVEQFF.

The gene calls are TRBV29-1 and TRBJ2-3; 8 bases line up with TRBD1. The CDR3 covers 21 residues. From germline, CDR1 is SQVTM and CDR2 ANQGSEA. Trimming took 7 bases from V and 5 from J; bases not matched to a gene: 32. The CDR3 region is CSASGMRDRPVGVAGLDTQYF. The CDR3 DNA follows: TGCAGCGCCTCTGGGATGAGGGACAGGCCCGTCGGTGTCGCCGGGTTAGATACGCAGTATTTT.

The rearrangement uses TRBV2 and TRBJ2-6; no clear D. Germline assignment: CDR1 SNHLY and CDR2 FYNNEI. This CDR3 is 15 amino acids long. V gave up 6 bases and J gave up 0 bases, with 9 bases separating them. The CDR3: CASSPPFSGANVLTF. In nucleotides, the CDR3 is TGTGCCAGCAGCCCACCGTTCTCTGGGGCCAACGTCCTGACTTTC. Looking up the rest from reference TRBV2 and TRBJ2-6 gives the full variable domain: EPEVTQTPSHQVTQMGQEVILRCVPISNHLYFYWYRQILGQKVEFLVSFYNNEISEKSEIFDDQFSVERPDGSNFTLKIRSTKLEDSAMYFCASSPPFSGANVLTFGAGSRLTVL.